A single sample gave rise to the 18 T cell receptor beta chains below, sequenced in a study of Ad26.COV2.S vaccination and SARS-CoV-2 variants. The treatment is: some 20 received Ad26.COV2.S at low or high dose, single or two shots; roughly five received placebo; per-sample allocation not given. Day 63 after the first injection of vaccine or placebo was the sampling time. Assay: immunoSEQ multiplex PCR; the TCRdb copy retains only in-frame clones and omits some. The data hold about 390,000 clones, with 75% to 90% observed a single time. The sample consisted of peripheral blood, taken in a trial of Ad26.COV2.S vaccine versus placebo. Receptors were obtained from a person between 18 and 65 years old who received the Ad26.COV2.S COVID-19 vaccine or a placebo.

This clone was recorded a few times. V gene TRBV11-2 combines with J gene TRBJ2-1; D is unresolved. This CDR3 contains 12 residues. Trimming pared 2 bases from V and 9 bases from J, leaving 8 bases between. From germline, CDR1 is SGHAT and CDR2 FQNNGV. The CDR3 bases are TGTGCCAGCAGCTTACTTCGGTTTGAGCAGTTCTTC. Protein: CASSLLRFEQFF.

CDR3 nucleotide sequence: TGTGCTGCGCGCGACAGATCCTCTGGAAACACCATATATTTT. Amino acid sequence: CAARDRSSGNTIYF. The rearrangement links TRBV19 to TRBJ1-3; a possible D gene is TRBD1 (5 bases). This CDR3 has 14 amino acids. Germline V gives CDR1 LNHDA, CDR2 SQIVND (reference sequence).

The J gene is TRBJ1-5, the V gene TRBV19; tentatively, D is TRBD1 (5 bases). The CDR3 contains 15 residues. V was shortened by 3 bases and J by 7 bases, with 16 bases between the two germline ends. Germline assignment: CDR1 LNHDA and CDR2 SQIVND (reference sequence). In DNA form, the CDR3 reads TGTGCCAGTAGTATGTGGGGGGAGGAGGTGCAGCCCCAGCATTTT. Its protein product is CASSMWGEEVQPQHF.

In this sample, this clone turned up once. This chain links TRBV19 with TRBJ1-6; no reliable D call. The ends were cut back, 1 base at V and 13 bases at J, with 14 bases in the middle. CDR1 is LNHDA and CDR2 is SQIVND in the germline V gene (reference sequence). This CDR3 spans 14 amino acids. In nucleotides, the CDR3 is TGTGCCAGTAGTATAGCGGACCGCTACCAGCCCCTCCACTTT. Its translation: CASSIADRYQPLHF.

The chain uses TRBV24-1 and TRBJ1-1; D is unresolved. The length of the CDR3 is 11 residues. Deletions cut 4 bases from V and 8 bases from J, with 7 bases between. Germline CDR1 and CDR2: KGHDR and SFDVKD. This chain's CDR3 is CATSDRLEAFF. The CDR3 DNA reads as TGTGCCACCAGTGACCGTCTCGAAGCTTTCTTT.

The chain combines TRBV6-5 with TRBJ1-2; the match to TRBD1 covers 12 bases. The germline V gene has CDR1 MNHEY and CDR2 SVGAGI. The CDR3 covers 15 residues. V gave up 6 bases and J gave up 5 bases; unmatched junction bases: 7. This chain's CDR3 is CASSPRDRGPYGYTF. In DNA form, the CDR3 reads TGTGCCAGCAGCCCCCGGGACAGGGGGCCGTATGGCTACACCTTC.

The chain is built from TRBV4-1 and TRBJ1-6; no reliable D call. The CDR3 loop spans 17 amino acids. Per the germline V gene, CDR1 is MGHRA and CDR2 is YSYEKL. With 6 bases removed from V and 11 bases from J, the gap between germline ends came to 26 bases. CDR3 sequence reads: CASSSGPVREGRTPLHF. The CDR3 coding sequence is TGCGCCAGCAGTTCCGGCCCCGTAAGGGAAGGACGCACACCCCTCCACTTT.

The chain has TRBV5-1 and TRBJ2-5; TRBD1 matches 8 bases. The V gene's germline CDR1 is SGHRS and CDR2 YFSETQ. The CDR3 is made up of 16 amino acids. Trimming removed 4 bases from V and 2 bases from J; junction bases left unmatched: 10. The CDR3: CASSIGRGHEQETQYF. The CDR3 nucleotides are TGCGCCAGCAGCATTGGCAGGGGGCACGAGCAAGAGACCCAGTACTTC.

V and J are TRBV5-1 and TRBJ2-5; possibly TRBD1 or TRBD2 for D (5 bases each). The CDR3 is made up of 14 amino acids. Germline V CDR1 and CDR2: SGHRS, YFSETQ. V was pared by 0 bases and J by 4 bases, with 10 bases between. For the CDR3, the DNA is TGCGCCAGCAGCTTGGCCGAGGGGAGAGAGACCCAGTACTTC. Its translation: CASSLAEGRETQYF.

V and J are TRBV5-1 and TRBJ2-7; either TRBD1 or TRBD2 may supply D (6 bases each). The CDR3 covers 15 residues. V lost 5 bases, J lost 0 bases, and 15 bases lay in between. Germline values: CDR1 SGHRS, CDR2 YFSETQ. The CDR3: CASSRGEFSSYEQYF. CDR3 nucleotides: TGCGCCAGCAGTAGGGGGGAGTTTAGCTCCTACGAGCAGTACTTC.

J is TRBJ1-1 and V is TRBV6-5, with 7 bases matching TRBD1. Germline V lookup: CDR1 MNHEY, CDR2 SVGAGI. Trimming cost V 4 bases and J 4 bases; bases outside gene matches: 9. This CDR3 is 15 amino acids long. This CDR3 reads CASSWNTQGVTEAFF. The CDR3 coding sequence is TGTGCCAGCAGTTGGAACACCCAGGGGGTCACTGAAGCTTTCTTT.

The chain joins TRBV6-6 to TRBJ2-5, with TRBD1 matching over 7 bases. CDR3 length: 12 residues. Germline V lookup: CDR1 MNHNY, CDR2 SVGAGI (reference sequence). V shed 8 bases, J shed 7 bases, and the junction held 7 bases outside the gene matches. Here the CDR3 DNA reads TGTGCCAGCCGCCTTCGACAGGGGACCCAGTACTTC. As protein: CASRLRQGTQYF.

This clone was detected only a few times. The rearrangement links TRBV18 to TRBJ2-2; tentatively, D is TRBD2 (5 bases). The germline gives CDR1 KGHSH, CDR2 LQKENI. Trimming took 4 bases from V and 2 from J, leaving 11 bases between them. There are 15 residues in the CDR3. CDR3 amino acids: CASSLTEGNTGELFF. The CDR3 DNA is TGTGCCAGCTCACTAACAGAGGGAAACACCGGGGAGCTGTTTTTT.

This chain connects TRBV30 to TRBJ2-7; 8 nucleotides match TRBD1. V gave up 1 base and J gave up 6 bases; unmatched junction bases: 5. Per germline, CDR1 GTSNPN and CDR2 SVGIG (reference sequence). This CDR3 contains 13 residues. CDR3: CAWSAGQVGEQYF. In nucleotides, the CDR3 is TGTGCCTGGAGTGCGGGACAGGTTGGCGAGCAGTACTTC. The variable domain in full, with the rest retrieved from reference TRBV30 and TRBJ2-7, is SQTIHQWPATLVQPVGSPLSLECTVEGTSNPNLYWYRQAAGRGLQLLFYSVGIGQISSEVPQNLSASRPQDRQFILSSKKLLLSDSGFYLCAWSAGQVGEQYFGPGTRLTVT.

This chain links TRBV12-2 with TRBJ2-5; the tabulated D call, TRBD1, remains unverified against the DNA. TRBV12-2 is labeled a pseudogene. The length of the CDR3 is 11 residues. Written as DNA, the CDR3 is TGTGCAAGTCGACCCAGGGAGACCCAGTACTTC. This codes for CASRPRETQYF.

Details on this clone: It may be a read error: a sequence one base away is much more abundant. The chain employs TRBV12-3 or TRBV12-4 and TRBJ1-2; possible D gene TRBD1, 5 bases. The CDR3 covers 12 residues. CDR3 DNA sequence: TGTGCCAGCAGCTTAGACAGTTATGGCTACACCTTC. Amino acids: CASSLDSYGYTF.

The chain couples TRBV18 to TRBJ1-2; 7 positions match TRBD1. The germline V gene has CDR1 KGHSH and CDR2 LQKENI. This CDR3 contains 15 residues. Trimming took 2 bases from V and 4 from J; bases not matched to a gene: 7. This CDR3 reads CASSPETGSSYGYTF. The CDR3 DNA reads as TGTGCCAGCTCACCAGAGACAGGGTCAAGCTATGGCTACACCTTC.

The chain uses TRBV2 and TRBJ2-1; D call uncertain. The V gene lost 7 bases and the J gene lost 2 bases, with 9 bases spanning the gap. The CDR3 is made up of 13 amino acids. Germline lookup yields CDR1 SNHLY and CDR2 FYNNEI. CDR3 protein: CASNTYTYNEQFF. In DNA form, the CDR3 reads TGTGCCAGCAACACGTATACCTACAATGAGCAGTTCTTC.